This T cell receptor (beta chain) is drawn from a study of T-cell reconstitution after alpha-beta-depleted transplantation in children. This clonotype was counted ten times or more. Antigen unknown. Construction of the TCRbeta library involved unique molecular identifiers. TCRdb reprocessed the PCR reads via MiXCR and lists one record per CDR3 protein. The data hold some 48,000 distinct CDR3 sequences, with roughly 5% observed a single time. Trimming shortened V by 3 bases and J by 4 bases, and 6 bases separated the two germline ends. This CDR3 contains 11 residues. The germline V gene encodes CDR1 DFQATT and CDR2 SNEGSKA (reference sequence). General study results and limits: At day 60, the high TCRbeta diversity found in some patients originated from recipient T cells and thymic progenitors that had survived. One year post-transplant, T-cell counts and diversity were largely derived from T cells produced anew.

This chain joins TRBV20-1 and TRBJ1-2; D is unresolved. This material consisted of PBMCs, mostly from graft donor cells, taken 60 days after TCRalphabeta/CD19-depleted stem cell transplant. This TCR derives from a female patient aged 2-9 years who had a stem cell transplant for aplastic anemia, so the T cells may come from the graft donor. The CDR3 sequence: CSARTAYGYTF. CDR3 sequence (DNA): TGCAGTGCTAGGACGGCCTATGGCTACACCTTC.